Listed below are T cell receptor beta chains from one sample, sequenced in a study of tumor and adjacent non-tumor tissue in lung cancer. TCRdb re-called the multiplex PCR reads with MiXCR, one entry per CDR3 protein. The sample lists 70,000 to 90,000 distinct CDR3 sequences, 75% to 90% seen once, with 13% in the top ten. The sample comprised lung tumor tissue. The receptor set was obtained from a woman aged 45-60 years with non-small cell lung cancer. Each CDR3 is given with its conserved first and last residue. A D gene is named only where the DNA matches it firmly. The listing skips clone size in some rows; elsewhere it reads once, few, many or a size class.

TRBV20-1	TRBJ2-2	-	-	TGCAATGCTAGAATCCTCCTCGAGGGGGAGCTGTTTTTT	CNARILLEGELFF
TRBV10-3	TRBJ2-1	-	-	TGTGCCGTCAGTGACGGGACGGACTACAATGAGCAATTCTTC	CAVSDGTDYNEQFF
TRBV7-9	TRBJ2-1	-	-	TGTACCAGCAGCTTAAGTAGCCAGGGGCTTGTGCAGTTCTTC	CTSSLSSQGLVQFF
TRBV6-6	TRBJ1-2	-	-	TGTGCCAGCAGCCAAGACATGGGACCATGGGGCTACACCTTC	CASSQDMGPWGYTF
TRBV28	TRBJ2-6	-	-	TGTGCCAGCAGTTTAGCGATGGCCAACGTCCTGAATTTC	CASSLAMANVLNF
TRBV20-1	TRBJ2-3	TRBD2	-	TGCAGTGCCGGAACCCGGGGGGGGGAGGGCGATTGTACTACGCAGTATTTT	CSAGTRGGEGDCTTQYF
TRBV28	TRBJ1-2	-	once	TGTGCCACCGCCTTCCCGGGGTCCGCCTATGACTACACCTTC	CATAFPGSAYDYTF
TRBV20-1	TRBJ2-7	-	-	TGTAGTGCTAGAGGGGAAGTGGGGATCAGGGGTATAACCTACAAGCAGTACTTC	CSARGEVGIRGITYKQYF
TRBV6-5	TRBJ1-2	TRBD1	-	TGTGTCAGCAGTTTGCGGGGACAGGGATACACTTTC	CVSSLRGQGYTF
TRBV5-1	TRBJ2-5	TRBD1	once	TGCACCAGCAGCTCGGCCATCAACAGGGGGATTGAGACCCAGTACTTC	CTSSSAINRGIETQYF
TRBV2	TRBJ2-7	TRBD2	-	TGTGCCAGCAGTGATGCGGTAGCGGGAGGGAAAGAGCAGTACTTC	CASSDAVAGGKEQYF
TRBV28	TRBJ1-2	TRBD1	-	TGTACCAGCAGTTTAACAGGGGGGCAAGGCTATGGCTACACCTTC	CTSSLTGGQGYGYTF
TRBV4-2	TRBJ1-2	-	once	TGTGCCAGCAGCCAAGATTCCGCCAAAGGGGGATACTATGGCTGCACATTC	CASSQDSAKGGYYGCTF
TRBV30	TRBJ2-7	-	-	TGTGCCTGGAGTTGGGGAGAGGGGATGTACGAGCTGTACTTC	CAWSWGEGMYELYF
TRBV18	TRBJ1-6	-	few	TGTGCCAGCTCACCACCGAGCTACCTTAAGTCACCCCTCTACTTT	CASSPPSYLKSPLYF
TRBV28	TRBJ1-5	-	-	TGTGCCAGCAGGGCCAATAGCGATCTGCCCCAGCATTTT	CASRANSDLPQHF
TRBV6-5	TRBJ2-2	-	once	TGTGCCGGCACTTACCTCCGAACAGGGTTTGCCGGGGAGCTGTTTTTT	CAGTYLRTGFAGELFF
TRBV5-4	TRBJ1-4	TRBD1	-	TGTGCCAGCAGCCCTGCCTCGGACAGGGAAGAAAAACTGTTTTTT	CASSPASDREEKLFF
TRBV6-1	TRBJ2-1	-	-	TGTGCCAACAGGGAGACATTCACTGGCTACAATGAGCAGTTCTTC	CANRETFTGYNEQFF
TRBV7-3	TRBJ2-3	-	-	TGTGCCAGCAGCAGCTCTAGCGACCCAACAGATACGCAGTATTTT	CASSSSSDPTDTQYF
TRBV11-2	TRBJ2-5	TRBD2	-	TGTGCCAGCAGTTTCGCGGGAGGGCCAGTGACCCAGTACTTC	CASSFAGGPVTQYF
TRBV10-3	TRBJ2-1	TRBD2	-	TGTGCCATCAGTGGACGCCCGGGACTAGCGGGAGGAGGGTCCTGCAGTGAGCAGTTCTTC	CAISGRPGLAGGGSCSEQFF
TRBV24-1	TRBJ2-2	-	medium-sized	TGTGCCACCGAGGGGGGTATCGGGGAGCTGTTTTTT	CATEGGIGELFF
TRBV20-1	TRBJ1-2	-	-	TGCAGTGCTAGAGAGGCAGGGGCAGGCTATGGCTACGCCTTC	CSAREAGAGYGYAF
TRBV6-1	TRBJ2-7	-	-	TGTGCCAGCAGTGACGGCAGAAACTATGAGCAGTACTTC	CASSDGRNYEQYF
TRBV4-3	TRBJ1-3	-	medium-sized	TGCGCCAGCAGCCACACAGGCAACTCTGGAAACACCATATATTTT	CASSHTGNSGNTIYF
TRBV11-2	TRBJ2-2	-	-	TGTGCCAACAGCAAAGACTGGGACACCGGGGACCTGTTTTTT	CANSKDWDTGDLFF
TRBV29-1	TRBJ2-5	TRBD2	-	TGCAGCGTCTCCGAGACTAGCGGGAGAGTTGCCGAGACACAGTACTTC	CSVSETSGRVAETQYF
TRBV4-2	TRBJ2-5	TRBD1	-	TGTGCCAGCAGCCAGGGGACAGGGGTGGCTCGATGTACCCAGTACTTC	CASSQGTGVARCTQYF
TRBV4-2	TRBJ2-7	TRBD2	-	TGTGCCAGCAGTCTAATTAGCGGGAGTCTTTACGAGCAGTACTTC	CASSLISGSLYEQYF
TRBV11-1	TRBJ2-5	-	-	TGTGGCAGCAGCCCGGGACCAGCGGTTCAAGATACCCAGTACTTC	CGSSPGPAVQDTQYF
TRBV24-1	TRBJ2-1	-	-	TGCGCCATCAGTGAGGCCAGCAGCAGATCCTACTATGAGCAGTTCTTC	CAISEASSRSYYEQFF
TRBV6-1	TRBJ2-1	TRBD1	-	TGTGCCAGCGAGAGCCTGACAGGGTCCTTTGTGGATAAGCAGTTCTTC	CASESLTGSFVDKQFF
TRBV4-1	TRBJ1-5	TRBD1	-	TGCGCCAGCAGCCAAGTGGGGACAGGCCCCGACGGCCAGCCCCAGCATTTT	CASSQVGTGPDGQPQHF
TRBV4-1	TRBJ2-1	-	-	TGCGCCAACAGCCACGCTACGCCAACAGGGACGAGCGAGCAGTTCTTC	CANSHATPTGTSEQFF
TRBV11-2	TRBJ2-7	-	-	TGTGGCAGCAGCTTATCTCCGACTCCATCCTACGAGCAATACTTC	CGSSLSPTPSYEQYF
TRBV28	TRBJ2-1	TRBD2	many	TGTGCCAGCAGTCCCGGGACTAGCGGGAAGGCGAATGAGCAGTTCTTC	CASSPGTSGKANEQFF
TRBV11-2	TRBJ2-7	-	-	TGTGCCAGCAGCTTAGCCGCGGGAAGCACGGGGTCCTACGAACAGTACTTC	CASSLAAGSTGSYEQYF
TRBV28	TRBJ2-7	TRBD2	many	TGTGCCAGCAGTTCCTGGACTAGCGGGAGGCGCGAGCAGTACTTC	CASSSWTSGRREQYF
TRBV20-1	TRBJ2-5	TRBD2	-	TGTAGTGCTAGAACAGAGACTAGCTCCGAGACCCAGTACTTC	CSARTETSSETQYF
TRBV4-1	TRBJ1-3	-	-	TGCTCCAACAGCCAAAGGGGGGGTATCTCTGGAAACACCATATATTTT	CSNSQRGGISGNTIYF
TRBV20-1	TRBJ2-7	-	-	TGCAGTGCTAGGCGGGATAACTACGAGCAGTACTTC	CSARRDNYEQYF
TRBV20-1	TRBJ2-7	-	-	TGCACCGTTAGATCAATCGAGCGACCCCCCTACGAGCAGTACTTC	CTVRSIERPPYEQYF
TRBV29-1	TRBJ2-2	TRBD2	-	TGCTGCGTTAAGCTAGCGGGAAGGACCGGGGAGCTGATTTTT	CCVKLAGRTGELIF
TRBV6-5	TRBJ2-7	TRBD2	-	TGTGCCAGAAGCCCCGCCGAGACTAGCGGGACCTACGAACAGTACTTC	CARSPAETSGTYEQYF
TRBV10-3	TRBJ2-1	TRBD2	-	TGTGCCATCACGGGACTAGTGGGAGGTTCAAGCTTCTACAATGAGCAGTTCTTC	CAITGLVGGSSFYNEQFF